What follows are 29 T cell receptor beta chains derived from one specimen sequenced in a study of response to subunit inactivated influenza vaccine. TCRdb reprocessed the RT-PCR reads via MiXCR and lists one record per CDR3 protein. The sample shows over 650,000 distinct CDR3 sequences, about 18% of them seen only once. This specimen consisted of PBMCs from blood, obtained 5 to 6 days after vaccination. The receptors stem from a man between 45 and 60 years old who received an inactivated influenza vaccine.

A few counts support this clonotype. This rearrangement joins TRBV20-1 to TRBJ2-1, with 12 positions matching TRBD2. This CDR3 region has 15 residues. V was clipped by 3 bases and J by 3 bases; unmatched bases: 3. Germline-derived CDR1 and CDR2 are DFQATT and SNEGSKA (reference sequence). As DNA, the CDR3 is TGCAGTGCTAGGGGACTAGCGGGCGACTACAATGAGCAGTTCTTC. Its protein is CSARGLAGDYNEQFF.

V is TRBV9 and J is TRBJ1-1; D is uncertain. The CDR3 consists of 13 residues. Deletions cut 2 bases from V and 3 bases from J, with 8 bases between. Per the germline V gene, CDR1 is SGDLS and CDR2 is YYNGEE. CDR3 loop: CASSVGEYTEAFF. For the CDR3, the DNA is TGTGCCAGCAGCGTCGGGGAATACACTGAAGCTTTCTTT.

The CDR3 protein is CASSFDYTYNEQFF. CDR3 in DNA: TGTGCCAGCAGCTTCGACTATACTTACAATGAGCAGTTCTTC. V is TRBV7-9 and J is TRBJ2-1, with D maybe TRBD2 (5 bases). Germline CDR1 is SEHNR and CDR2 is FQNEAQ (reference sequence). Trimming pared 3 bases from V and 4 bases from J, leaving 10 bases between. The CDR3 is made up of 14 amino acids.

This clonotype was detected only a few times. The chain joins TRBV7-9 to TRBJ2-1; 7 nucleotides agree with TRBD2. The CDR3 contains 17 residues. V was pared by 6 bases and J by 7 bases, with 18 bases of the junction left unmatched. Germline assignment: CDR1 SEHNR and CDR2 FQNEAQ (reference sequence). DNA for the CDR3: TGTGCCAGCAGTTACCGAGTCGGACTAGTTAGTCGGAATGAGCAGTTCTTC. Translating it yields CASSYRVGLVSRNEQFF.

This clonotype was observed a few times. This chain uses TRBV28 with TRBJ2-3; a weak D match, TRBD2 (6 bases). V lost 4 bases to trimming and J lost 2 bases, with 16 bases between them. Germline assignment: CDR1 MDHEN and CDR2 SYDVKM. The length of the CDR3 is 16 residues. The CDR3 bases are TGTGCCAGCAGTTCCCAGCGGGTAGGGACCACAGATACGCAGTATTTT. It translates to CASSSQRVGTTDTQYF.

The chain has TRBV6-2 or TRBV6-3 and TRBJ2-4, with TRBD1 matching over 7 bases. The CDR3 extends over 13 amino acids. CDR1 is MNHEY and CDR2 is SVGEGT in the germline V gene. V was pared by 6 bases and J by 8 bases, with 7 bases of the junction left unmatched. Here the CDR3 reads CASSSAGGDIQYF. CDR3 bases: TGTGCCAGCAGCTCGGCAGGGGGAGACATTCAGTACTTC.

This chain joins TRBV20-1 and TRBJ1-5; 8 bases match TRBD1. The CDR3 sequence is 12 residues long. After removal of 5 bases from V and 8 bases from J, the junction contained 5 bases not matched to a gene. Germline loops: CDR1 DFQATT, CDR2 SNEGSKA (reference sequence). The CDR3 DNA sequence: TGCAGTGCTGGACAGGGTGTAGAGCCCCAGCATTTT. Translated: CSAGQGVEPQHF.

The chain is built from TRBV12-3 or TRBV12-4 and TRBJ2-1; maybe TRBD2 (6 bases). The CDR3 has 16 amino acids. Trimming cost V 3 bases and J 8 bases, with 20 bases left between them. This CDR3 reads CASSLTGTPKVDEQFF. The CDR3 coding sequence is TGTGCCAGCAGTTTGACCGGGACTCCAAAGGTGGATGAGCAGTTCTTC.

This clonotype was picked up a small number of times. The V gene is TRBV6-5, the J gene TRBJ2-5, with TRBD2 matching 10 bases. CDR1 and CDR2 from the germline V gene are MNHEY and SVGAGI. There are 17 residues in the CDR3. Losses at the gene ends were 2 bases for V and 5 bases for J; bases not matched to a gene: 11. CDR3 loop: CASSYEVAGGAKETQYF. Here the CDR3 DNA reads TGTGCCAGCAGTTACGAAGTAGCGGGAGGCGCTAAGGAGACCCAGTACTTC.

CDR3 sequence reads: CASSLSIQLAGTGDEQFF. CDR3 nucleotides: TGTGCCAGCAGTTTATCGATCCAACTAGCGGGGACGGGGGATGAGCAGTTCTTC. V usage is TRBV28 and J usage is TRBJ2-1, with 10 bases matching TRBD2. Germline trimming cut 1 base from V and 8 bases from J; bases unmatched to any gene: 14. The CDR3 consists of 18 residues. Germline CDR1 MDHEN, CDR2 SYDVKM. Using reference TRBV28 and TRBJ2-1 for the parts outside the CDR3, the full variable domain is DVKVTQSSRYLVKRTGEKVFLECVQDMDHENMFWYRQDPGLGLRLIYFSYDVKMKEKGDIPEGYSVSREKKERFSLILESASTNQTSMYLCASSLSIQLAGTGDEQFFGPGTRLTVL.

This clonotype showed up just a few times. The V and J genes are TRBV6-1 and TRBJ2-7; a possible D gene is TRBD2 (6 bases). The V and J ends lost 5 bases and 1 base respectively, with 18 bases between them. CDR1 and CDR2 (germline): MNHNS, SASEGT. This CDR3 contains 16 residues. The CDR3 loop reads CASSPAGKGRSYEQYF. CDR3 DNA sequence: TGTGCCAGCAGTCCCGCGGGAAAGGGTAGGTCCTACGAGCAGTACTTC.

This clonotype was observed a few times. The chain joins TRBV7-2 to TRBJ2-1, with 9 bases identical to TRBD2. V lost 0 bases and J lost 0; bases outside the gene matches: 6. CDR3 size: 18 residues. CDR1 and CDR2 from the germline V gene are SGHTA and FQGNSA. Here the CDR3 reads CASSLAPLAGSSYNEQFF. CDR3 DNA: TGTGCCAGCAGCTTAGCGCCCCTAGCGGGGAGCTCCTACAATGAGCAGTTCTTC. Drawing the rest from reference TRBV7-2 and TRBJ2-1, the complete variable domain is GAGVSQSPSNKVTEKGKDVELRCDPISGHTALYWYRQSLGQGLEFLIYFQGNSAPDKSGLPSDRFSAERTGGSVSTLTIQRTQQEDSAVYLCASSLAPLAGSSYNEQFFGPGTRLTVL.

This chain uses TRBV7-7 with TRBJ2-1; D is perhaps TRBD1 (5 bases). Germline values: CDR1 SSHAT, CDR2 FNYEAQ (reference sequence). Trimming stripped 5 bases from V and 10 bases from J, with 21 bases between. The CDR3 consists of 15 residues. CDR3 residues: CASSPLSGGAEEQFF. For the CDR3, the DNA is TGTGCCAGCAGCCCTCTTTCCGGTGGGGCAGAAGAGCAGTTCTTC.

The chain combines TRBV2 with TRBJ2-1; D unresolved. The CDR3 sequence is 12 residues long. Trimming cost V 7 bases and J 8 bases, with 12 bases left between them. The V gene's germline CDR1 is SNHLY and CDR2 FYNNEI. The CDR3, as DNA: TGTGCCAGCAAAGCAAGACGCGATGAGCAGTTCTTC. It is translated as CASKARRDEQFF.

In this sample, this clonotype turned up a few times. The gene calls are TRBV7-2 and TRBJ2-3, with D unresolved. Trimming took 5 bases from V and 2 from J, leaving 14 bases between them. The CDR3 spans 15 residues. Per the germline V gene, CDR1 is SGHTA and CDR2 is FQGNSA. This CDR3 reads CASSPRTRITDTQYF. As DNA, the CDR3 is TGTGCCAGCAGCCCTCGGACCCGCATCACAGATACGCAGTATTTT.

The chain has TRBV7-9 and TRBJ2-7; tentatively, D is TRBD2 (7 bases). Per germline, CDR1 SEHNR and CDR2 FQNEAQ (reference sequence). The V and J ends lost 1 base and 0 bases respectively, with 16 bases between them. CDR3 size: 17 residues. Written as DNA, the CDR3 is TGTGCCAGCAGCTTAGGGGTAGGGAGGGGGGACTCCTACGAGCAGTACTTC. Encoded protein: CASSLGVGRGDSYEQYF.

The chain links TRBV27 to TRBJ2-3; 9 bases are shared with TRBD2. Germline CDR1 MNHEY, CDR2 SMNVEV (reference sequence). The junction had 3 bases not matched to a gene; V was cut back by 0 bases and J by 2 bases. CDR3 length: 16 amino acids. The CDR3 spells CASSLSASGVTDTQYF. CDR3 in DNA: TGTGCCAGCAGTTTATCAGCTAGCGGGGTCACAGATACGCAGTATTTT.

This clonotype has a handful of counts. The CDR3 loop is CASSGTDRARETQYF. The CDR3 DNA is TGCGCCAGCAGCGGGACAGACAGGGCTAGAGAGACCCAGTACTTC. The rearrangement joins TRBV5-1 to TRBJ2-5; TRBD1 matches 7 bases. The CDR3 loop spans 15 amino acids. From germline, CDR1 is SGHRS and CDR2 YFSETQ. V shed 4 bases, J shed 4 bases, and the junction held 10 bases outside the gene matches.

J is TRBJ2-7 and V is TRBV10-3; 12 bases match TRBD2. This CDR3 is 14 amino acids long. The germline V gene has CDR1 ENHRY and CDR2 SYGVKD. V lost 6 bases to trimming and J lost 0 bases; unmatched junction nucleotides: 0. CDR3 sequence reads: CAIRTSGSSYEQYF. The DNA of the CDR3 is TGTGCCATCAGGACTAGCGGGAGCTCCTACGAGCAGTACTTC.

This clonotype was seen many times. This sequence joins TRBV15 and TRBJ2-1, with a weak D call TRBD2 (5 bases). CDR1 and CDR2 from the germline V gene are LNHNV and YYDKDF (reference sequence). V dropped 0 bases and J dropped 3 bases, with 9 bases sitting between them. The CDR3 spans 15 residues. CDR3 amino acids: CATSRESGYYNEQFF. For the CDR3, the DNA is TGTGCCACCAGCAGAGAATCGGGGTACTACAATGAGCAGTTCTTC.

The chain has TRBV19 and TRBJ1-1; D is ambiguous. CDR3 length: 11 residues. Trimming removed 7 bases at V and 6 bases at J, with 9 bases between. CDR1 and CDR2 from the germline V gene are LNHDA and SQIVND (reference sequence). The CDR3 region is CASTGGAEAFF. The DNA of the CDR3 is TGTGCCAGTACCGGCGGGGCTGAAGCTTTCTTT.

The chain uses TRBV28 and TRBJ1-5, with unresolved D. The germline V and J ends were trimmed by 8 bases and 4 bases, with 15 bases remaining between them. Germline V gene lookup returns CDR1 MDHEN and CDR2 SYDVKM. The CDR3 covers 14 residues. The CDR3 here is CASSLQLGNQPQHF. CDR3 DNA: TGTGCCAGCTCCCTCCAGCTCGGTAATCAGCCCCAGCATTTT.

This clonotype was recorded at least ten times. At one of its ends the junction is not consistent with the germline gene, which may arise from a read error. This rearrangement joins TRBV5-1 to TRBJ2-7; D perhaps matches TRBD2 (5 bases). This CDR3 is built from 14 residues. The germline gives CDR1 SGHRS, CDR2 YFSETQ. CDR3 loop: CASSLAGLSYEQYF. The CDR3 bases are TGTGCCAGCAGCTTAGCCGGACTGAGCTACGAGCAGTACTTC.

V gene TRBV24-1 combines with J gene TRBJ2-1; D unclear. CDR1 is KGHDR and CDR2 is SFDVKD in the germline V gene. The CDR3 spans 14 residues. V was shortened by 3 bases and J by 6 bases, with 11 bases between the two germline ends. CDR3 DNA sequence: TGTGCCACCAGTGATCAACCCCATTCCAATGAGCAGTTCTTC. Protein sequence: CATSDQPHSNEQFF.

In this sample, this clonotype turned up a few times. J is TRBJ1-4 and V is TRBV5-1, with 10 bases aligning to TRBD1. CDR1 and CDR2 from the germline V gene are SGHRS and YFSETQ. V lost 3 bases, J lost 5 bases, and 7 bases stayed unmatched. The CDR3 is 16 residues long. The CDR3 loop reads CASSSGPGQGNEKLFF. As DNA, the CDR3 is TGCGCCAGCAGCTCCGGGCCGGGACAGGGGAATGAAAAACTGTTTTTT.

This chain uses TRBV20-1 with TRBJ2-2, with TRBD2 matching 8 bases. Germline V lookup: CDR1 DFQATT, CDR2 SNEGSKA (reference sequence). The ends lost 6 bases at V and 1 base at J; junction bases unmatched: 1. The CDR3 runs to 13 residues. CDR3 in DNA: TGCAGTGCCAGCGGGAGGAACACCGGGGAGCTGTTTTTT. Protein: CSASGRNTGELFF.

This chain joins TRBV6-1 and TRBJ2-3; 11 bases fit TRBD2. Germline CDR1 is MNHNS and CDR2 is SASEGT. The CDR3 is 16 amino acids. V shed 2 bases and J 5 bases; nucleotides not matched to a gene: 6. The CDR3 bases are TGTGCCAGCAGTGAAACTAGCGGGGGATTTCGAGATACGCAGTATTTT. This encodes CASSETSGGFRDTQYF.

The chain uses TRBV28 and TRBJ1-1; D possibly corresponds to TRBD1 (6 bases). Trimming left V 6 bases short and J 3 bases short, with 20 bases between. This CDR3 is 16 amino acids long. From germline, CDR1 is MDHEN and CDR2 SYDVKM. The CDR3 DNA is TGTGCCAGCAGCCCATACTTGGGGGCGGGGTACACTGAAGCTTTCTTT. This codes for CASSPYLGAGYTEAFF.

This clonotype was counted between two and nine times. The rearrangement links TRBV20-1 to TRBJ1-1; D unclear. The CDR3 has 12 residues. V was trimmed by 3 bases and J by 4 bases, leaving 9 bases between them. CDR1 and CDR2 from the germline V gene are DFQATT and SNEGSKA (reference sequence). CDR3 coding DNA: TGCAGTGCTAGTAATTGGGGCACTGAAGCTTTCTTT. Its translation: CSASNWGTEAFF.